What follows are 27 T cell receptor beta chains derived from one specimen sequenced in a study of shared clonotypes between healthy human individuals. Naive CD8 cells were CD45RO-negative, positively selected for CCR7, excluding terminally differentiated effector memory CD45RA+ cells. The data were produced by immunoSEQ multiplex PCR, yet TCRdb's version contains in-frame clones alone and is incomplete. The sample holds about 580,000 clones, 95% to 98% seen once. Sequencing input: naive CD8+ T cells sorted from blood. These receptor sequences come from a man aged 25 to 45 in good health.

This clone was detected only once. The chain joins TRBV7-2 to TRBJ1-5; no clear D gene. V gave up 1 base and J gave up 9 bases, with 16 bases separating them. CDR3 size: 15 residues. Germline assignment: CDR1 SGHTA and CDR2 FQGNSA. For the CDR3, the DNA is TGTGCCAGCAGCTTAGGCGCCAGCCCGGTTCTGCCCCAGCATTTT. Translated: CASSLGASPVLPQHF.

The chain recombines TRBV18 with TRBJ1-4; D is perhaps TRBD1 (5 bases). Germline CDR1 KGHSH, CDR2 LQKENI. The V gene lost 4 bases and the J gene lost 0 bases, with 30 bases spanning the gap. The CDR3 covers 22 residues. The CDR3 nucleotides are TGTGCCAGCTCACAACTTTACCCTCTCGGGGCAGTGCTGGCAGCAACTAATGAAAAACTGTTTTTT. Protein sequence: CASSQLYPLGAVLAATNEKLFF.

This clone came up once. The chain recombines TRBV7-6 with TRBJ1-4, with TRBD1 as a possible D gene (6 bases). The germline CDR1 and CDR2 sequences are SGHVS and FNYEAQ. The CDR3 is made up of 17 amino acids. Trimming removed 5 bases at V and 0 bases at J, with 16 bases between. The CDR3 is CASSRTVTPSTNEKLFF. CDR3 DNA: TGTGCCAGCAGCCGGACAGTGACCCCATCAACTAATGAAAAACTGTTTTTT.

This rearrangement joins TRBV4-1 to TRBJ1-4; weak D call: TRBD1 (5 bases). There are 14 residues in the CDR3. Germline V gene lookup returns CDR1 MGHRA and CDR2 YSYEKL. V shed 3 bases and J shed 4 bases, with 9 bases lying between them. The CDR3 bases are TGCGCCAGCAGCCAGATTGGGGGTAATGAAAAACTGTTTTTT. This codes for CASSQIGGNEKLFF.

The J gene is TRBJ2-5, the V gene TRBV5-6; D is unclear. Trimming cost V 3 bases and J 4 bases, with 13 bases left between them. CDR3 size: 14 residues. The germline V gene has CDR1 SGHDT and CDR2 YYEEEE. The DNA for the CDR3 is TGTGCCAGCAGCTCAAAATCCCTAGTAGAGACCCAGTACTTC. It specifies CASSSKSLVETQYF.

V gene TRBV6-5 combines with J gene TRBJ2-1; D might be TRBD2 (6 bases). CDR3 length equals 16 residues. Between the trimmed V and J ends, which lost 1 base and 2 bases, there was a span of 12 bases. The germline CDR1 and CDR2 sequences are MNHEY and SVGAGI. This chain's CDR3 is CASSYLAGRAYNEQFF. Written as DNA, the CDR3 is TGTGCCAGCAGTTACTTGGCGGGAAGGGCCTACAATGAGCAGTTCTTC.

The chain joins TRBV29-1 to TRBJ2-7; 10 positions agree with TRBD1. The CDR3 totals 15 residues. Germline-derived CDR1 and CDR2 are SQVTM and ANQGSEA. The J segment lost 5 bases and the V segment lost 4 bases, leaving 11 bases of the junction unmatched. CDR3 DNA: TGCAGCGTTGGGGGCGTTCGGGACAGGGGCCACGAGCAGTACTTC. It specifies CSVGGVRDRGHEQYF.

This chain connects TRBV5-1 to TRBJ2-7; 9 nucleotides agree with TRBD1. The CDR3 has 14 residues. The J segment lost 5 bases and the V segment lost 7 bases, leaving 10 bases of the junction unmatched. Germline CDR1 and CDR2: SGHRS and YFSETQ. The CDR3 loop reads CASRPRDRDHEQYF. Written as DNA, the CDR3 is TGCGCCAGCCGACCCCGGGACAGGGACCACGAGCAGTACTTC.

The chain employs TRBV28 and TRBJ2-1; D gene unclear. This CDR3 contains 13 residues. Germline V gives CDR1 MDHEN, CDR2 SYDVKM. Trimming removed 3 bases from V and 3 bases from J, with 6 bases in between. CDR3 protein: CASSFVGYNEQFF. CDR3 DNA sequence: TGTGCCAGCAGTTTCGTGGGCTACAATGAGCAGTTCTTC.

Turning to this clone: The sample has other DNA sequences that encode this CDR3 too. This chain uses TRBV29-1 with TRBJ2-7; D not resolved. Germline V gene sequence: CDR1 SQVTM, CDR2 ANQGSEA. V lost 2 bases to trimming and J lost 0 bases, with 5 bases between them. The CDR3 spans 12 residues. CDR3 coding DNA: TGCAGCGTTGAAAGTGACTCCTACGAGCAGTACTTC. It yields the protein CSVESDSYEQYF.

This chain links TRBV7-9 with TRBJ2-3; unclear D gene. CDR3 length: 12 residues. Germline CDR1 SEHNR, CDR2 FQNEAQ (reference sequence). The V end lost 5 bases, the J end lost 5 bases, and 8 bases lay between the germline ends. The CDR3 reads CASSPVLDTQYF. CDR3 in DNA: TGTGCCAGCAGCCCCGTCTTAGATACGCAGTATTTT.

The gene calls are TRBV13 and TRBJ2-2; maybe TRBD2 (5 bases). Germline V lookup: CDR1 PRHDT, CDR2 FYEKMQ (reference sequence). This CDR3 contains 15 residues. V was cut by 4 bases and J by 4 bases, with 13 bases left in between. The CDR3: CASSSSGSFTGELFF. In DNA, the CDR3 is TGTGCCAGCAGCTCAAGCGGTTCATTCACCGGGGAGCTGTTTTTT.

V is TRBV5-5 and J is TRBJ2-7, with D maybe TRBD1 (5 bases). This CDR3 has 12 amino acids. Trimming removed 4 bases at V and 4 bases at J, with 9 bases between. The V gene's germline CDR1 is SGHKS and CDR2 YYEKEE (reference sequence). CDR3 in DNA: TGTGCCAGCAGCCTGACAGATTACGAGCAGTACTTC. This gives the protein CASSLTDYEQYF.

The J gene is TRBJ2-6, the V gene TRBV7-9; 9 bases line up with TRBD1. V gave up 5 bases and J gave up 2 bases; unmatched junction bases: 10. Germline CDR1 is SEHNR and CDR2 is FQNEAQ (reference sequence). The CDR3 covers 18 residues. The CDR3 nucleotides read TGTGCCAGCAGCCCCAGCGACAGGGGGTCCCCTGGGGCCAACGTCCTGACTTTC. Its translation: CASSPSDRGSPGANVLTF.

V gene TRBV15 combines with J gene TRBJ2-7, with D unclear. The CDR3 has 12 residues. V dropped 1 base and J dropped 7 bases, with 8 bases sitting between them. Germline CDR1 is LNHNV and CDR2 is YYDKDF (reference sequence). The chain's CDR3 is CATSRVGWEQYF. CDR3 in DNA: TGTGCCACCAGCAGAGTGGGTTGGGAGCAGTACTTC.

The chain is built from TRBV7-9 and TRBJ1-5, with 12 bases matching TRBD1. The J segment lost 5 bases and the V segment lost 4 bases, leaving 3 bases of the junction unmatched. In germline, CDR1 is SEHNR, CDR2 FQNEAQ (reference sequence). The CDR3 totals 15 residues. CDR3 DNA: TGTGCCAGCAGCTCCGGGACAGGGGGCTATCAGCCCCAGCATTTT. It specifies CASSSGTGGYQPQHF.

V and J are TRBV15 and TRBJ2-7, with 10 bases identical to TRBD2. The ends lost 6 bases at V and 7 bases at J; junction bases unmatched: 12. The CDR3 length is 15 residues. CDR1 is LNHNV and CDR2 is YYDKDF in the germline V gene (reference sequence). CDR3 amino acids: CATSPRPLAGVEQYF. CDR3 bases: TGTGCCACCAGTCCTAGACCGCTAGCGGGAGTTGAGCAGTACTTC.

Worth noting for this clone: Germline and junction disagree at one end, which may indicate a read error. This chain joins TRBV7-7 and TRBJ2-5; the D gene could be TRBD1 or TRBD2 (5 bases each). This CDR3 has 15 amino acids. Germline V gene lookup returns CDR1 SSHAT and CDR2 FNYEAQ (reference sequence). The CDR3 is CASSPTRGAAETQYF. CDR3 bases: TGTGCTAGCAGCCCCACACGAGGGGCAGCCGAGACCCAGTACTTC.

The V call is TRBV5-1, the J call TRBJ2-7; 9 bases agree with TRBD2. Germline V gene sequence: CDR1 SGHRS, CDR2 YFSETQ. Unmatched junction bases numbered 7, after V lost 3 bases and J lost 0 bases. CDR3 length: 16 amino acids. CDR3 amino acids: CASSWETSGPSYEQYF. The CDR3 bases are TGCGCCAGCAGCTGGGAGACTAGCGGACCCTCCTACGAGCAGTACTTC. The variable domain in full, with the rest retrieved from reference TRBV5-1 and TRBJ2-7, is KAGVTQTPRYLIKTRGQQVTLSCSPISGHRSVSWYQQTPGQGLQFLFEYFSETQRNKGNFPGRFSGRQFSNSRSEMNVSTLELGDSALYLCASSWETSGPSYEQYFGPGTRLTVT.

The genes are TRBV5-5 and TRBJ2-5; 9 bases are a match to TRBD2. The CDR3 sequence is 17 residues long. V dropped 0 bases and J dropped 3; count of bases not matched to a gene: 9. Germline CDR1 reads SGHKS; CDR2 reads YYEKEE (reference sequence). The CDR3 sequence: CASSLAGSPSGKETQYF. CDR3 nucleotides: TGTGCCAGCAGCTTGGCGGGGTCGCCTAGCGGGAAAGAGACCCAGTACTTC.

This sequence joins TRBV5-8 and TRBJ1-2, with a weak D call TRBD1 (6 bases). This CDR3 has 13 residues. V was clipped by 4 bases and J by 8 bases, with 15 bases between them. The V gene's germline CDR1 is SGHTS and CDR2 YDEGEE. CDR3 sequence reads: CASSTRQEGGYTF. The CDR3 bases are TGTGCCAGCAGCACTAGACAGGAGGGGGGCTACACCTTC.

V usage is TRBV7-6 and J usage is TRBJ2-7; TRBD2 aligns across 11 bases. Germline V gene lookup returns CDR1 SGHVS and CDR2 FNYEAQ. Trimming removed 5 bases from V and 5 bases from J; junction bases left unmatched: 8. The CDR3 spans 15 residues. The chain's CDR3 is CASSATSGSSNEQYF. CDR3 nucleotides: TGTGCCAGCAGCGCAACTAGCGGGAGTTCGAACGAGCAGTACTTC.

The chain recombines TRBV14 with TRBJ2-7; D possibly uses TRBD1 or TRBD2 (5 bases each). The V gene's germline CDR1 is SGHDN and CDR2 FVKESK. V was shortened by 5 bases and J by 6 bases, with 11 bases between the two germline ends. CDR3 length equals 12 residues. The CDR3 loop reads CASSGDALEQYF. The CDR3 region has the DNA TGTGCCAGCAGCGGGGACGCTCTCGAGCAGTACTTC. Full variable domain (remainder filled in from reference TRBV14 and TRBJ2-7): EAGVTQFPSHSVIEKGQTVTLRCDPISGHDNLYWYRRVMGKEIKFLLHFVKESKQDESGMPNNRFLAERTGGTYSTLKVQPAELEDSGVYFCASSGDALEQYFGPGTRLTVT.

The chain has TRBV7-2 and TRBJ1-2; D gene ambiguous. The CDR3 is 15 amino acids. Trimming pared 4 bases from V and 3 bases from J, leaving 15 bases between. CDR1 is SGHTA and CDR2 is FQGNSA in the germline V gene. The chain's CDR3 is CASSSPRAGYYGYTF. The CDR3 DNA follows: TGTGCCAGCAGCTCCCCCCGGGCCGGGTACTATGGCTACACCTTC.

About this clone itself: Mismatch with germline at one junction end may stem from a read error. The chain employs TRBV7-7 and TRBJ2-3, with D unresolved. CDR3 length: 13 residues. Germline values: CDR1 SSHAT, CDR2 FNYEAQ (reference sequence). This CDR3 reads CASSYDSTDTQYF. CDR3 nucleotide sequence: TGTGCTAGCAGCTACGACAGCACAGATACGCAGTATTTT.

This clone was seen just once. The genes are TRBV7-9 and TRBJ2-1, with D perhaps given as TRBD1 or TRBD2 (5 bases each). The CDR3 has 15 residues. CDR1 and CDR2 (germline): SEHNR, FQNEAQ (reference sequence). V dropped 1 base and J dropped 6 bases, with 13 bases sitting between them. CDR3 sequence: CASSLESGTRNEQFF. CDR3 DNA: TGTGCCAGCAGCTTAGAGTCAGGGACGCGCAATGAGCAGTTCTTC. The full variable domain, its missing parts supplied by reference TRBV7-9 and TRBJ2-1, is DTGVSQNPRHKITKRGQNVTFRCDPISEHNRLYWYRQTLGQGPEFLTYFQNEAQLEKSRLLSDRFSAERPKGSFSTLEIQRTEQGDSAMYLCASSLESGTRNEQFFGPGTRLTVL.

This chain links TRBV6-6 with TRBJ2-1; D unresolved. The V and J ends lost 2 bases and 6 bases respectively, with 8 bases between them. The CDR3 contains 13 residues. Germline V gene lookup returns CDR1 MNHNY and CDR2 SVGAGI (reference sequence). The CDR3 nucleotides read TGTGCCAGCAGTTACACGGACCTCAATGAGCAGTTCTTC. Its translation: CASSYTDLNEQFF.